The clone carrying this TCR beta chain was recorded a few times. The data originate from a study of blood T cell repertoires in COVID-19. On the study more broadly: The origin of the acute and convalescent COVID-19 samples was the United States, Italy and Spain.

Study members were between about 18 and 95 years old and lived in 25 or so US regions. CDR3 length equals 13 residues. Germline V gives CDR1 SGHTA, CDR2 FQGNSA. Trimming stripped 2 bases from V and 6 bases from J, with 10 bases between. Authors' processing steps: Estimation of nucleated cell counts was performed using reference gene primer amplification. Libraries were prepared by immunoSEQ multiplex PCR; TCRdb keeps only in-frame clonotypes and omits some of them. For V, J and clone size, that table is used; D and trimming come from the DNA. The data hold approximately 220,000 clones, with just under 85% observed a single time.

This TCR came from a woman in her 40s with acute COVID-19. The chain recombines TRBV7-2 with TRBJ1-2; D perhaps matches TRBD1 (5 bases). Sequenced: PBMCs or T cells enriched from blood (not recorded which). For the CDR3, the DNA is TGTGCCAGCAGCTTAACCGGGACTAATGGCTACACCTTC. Translated, it gives CASSLTGTNGYTF.